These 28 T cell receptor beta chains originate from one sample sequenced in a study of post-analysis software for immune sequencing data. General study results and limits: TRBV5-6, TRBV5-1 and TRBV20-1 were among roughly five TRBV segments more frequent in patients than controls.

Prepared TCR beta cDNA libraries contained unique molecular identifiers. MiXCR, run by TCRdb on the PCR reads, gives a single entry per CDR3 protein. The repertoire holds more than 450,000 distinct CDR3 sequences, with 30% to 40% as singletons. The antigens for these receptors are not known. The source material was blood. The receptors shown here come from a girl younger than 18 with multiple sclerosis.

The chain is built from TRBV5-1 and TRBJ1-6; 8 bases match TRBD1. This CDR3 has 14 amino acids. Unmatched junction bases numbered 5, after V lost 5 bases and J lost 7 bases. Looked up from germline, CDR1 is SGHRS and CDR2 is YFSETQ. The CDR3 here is CASREGQANSPLHF. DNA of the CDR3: TGCGCCAGCAGGGAGGGACAGGCGAATTCACCCCTCCACTTT.

The CDR3 loop is CASSRSAQGVLETQYF. CDR3 nucleotides: TGCGCCAGCAGTCGAAGTGCCCAGGGTGTTTTAGAGACCCAGTACTTC. The chain links TRBV5-1 to TRBJ2-5, with D possibly TRBD1 on 5 matching bases. The CDR3 runs to 16 residues. CDR1 and CDR2 (germline): SGHRS, YFSETQ. Trimming left V 5 bases short and J 4 bases short, with 21 bases between.

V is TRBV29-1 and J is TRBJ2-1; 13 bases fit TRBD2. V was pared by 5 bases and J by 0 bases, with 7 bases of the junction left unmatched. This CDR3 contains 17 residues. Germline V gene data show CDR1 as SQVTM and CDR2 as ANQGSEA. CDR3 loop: CSVRLAGGWSSYNEQFF. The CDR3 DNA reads TGCAGCGTTAGACTAGCGGGGGGCTGGAGCTCCTACAATGAGCAGTTCTTC.

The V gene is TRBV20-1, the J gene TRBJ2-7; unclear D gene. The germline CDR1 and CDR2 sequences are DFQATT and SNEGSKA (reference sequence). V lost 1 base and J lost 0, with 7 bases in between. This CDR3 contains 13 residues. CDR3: CSARVFDSYEQYF. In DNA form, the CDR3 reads TGCAGTGCTAGAGTGTTCGACTCCTACGAGCAGTACTTC.

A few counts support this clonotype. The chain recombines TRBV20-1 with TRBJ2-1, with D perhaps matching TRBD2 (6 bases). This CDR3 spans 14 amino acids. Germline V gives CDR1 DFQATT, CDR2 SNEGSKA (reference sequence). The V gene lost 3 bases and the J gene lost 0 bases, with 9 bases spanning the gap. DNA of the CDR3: TGCAGTGCTAGCGGGGGAATCTCCTACAATGAGCAGTTCTTC. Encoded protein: CSASGGISYNEQFF.

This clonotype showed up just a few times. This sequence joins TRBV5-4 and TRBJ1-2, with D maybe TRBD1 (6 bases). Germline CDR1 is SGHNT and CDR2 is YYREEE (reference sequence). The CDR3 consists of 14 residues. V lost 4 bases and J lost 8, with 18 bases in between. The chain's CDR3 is CASSVGHRVEGYTF. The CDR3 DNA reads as TGTGCCAGCAGCGTCGGACACAGGGTGGAAGGCTACACCTTC.

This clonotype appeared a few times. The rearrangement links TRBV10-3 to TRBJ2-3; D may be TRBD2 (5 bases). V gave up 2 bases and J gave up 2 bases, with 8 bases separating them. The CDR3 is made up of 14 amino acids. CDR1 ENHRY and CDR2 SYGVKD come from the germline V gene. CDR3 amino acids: CAISEAGNTDTQYF. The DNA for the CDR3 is TGTGCCATCAGTGAGGCGGGTAACACAGATACGCAGTATTTT.

CDR3 sequence: CSAKDRGLRYGYTF. CDR3 sequence (DNA): TGCAGTGCCAAGGACAGGGGGCTGAGATATGGCTACACCTTC. The gene calls are TRBV20-1 and TRBJ1-2, with 11 bases aligning to TRBD1. The CDR3 has 14 residues. Germline assignment: CDR1 DFQATT and CDR2 SNEGSKA (reference sequence). The J segment lost 5 bases and the V segment lost 6 bases, leaving 8 bases of the junction unmatched.

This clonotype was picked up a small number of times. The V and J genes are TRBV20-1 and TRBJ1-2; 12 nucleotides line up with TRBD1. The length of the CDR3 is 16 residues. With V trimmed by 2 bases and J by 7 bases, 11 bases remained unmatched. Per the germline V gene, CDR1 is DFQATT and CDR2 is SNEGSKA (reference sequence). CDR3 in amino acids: CSARPPGTGGRSGYTF. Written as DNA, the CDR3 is TGCAGTGCTAGACCTCCCGGGACAGGGGGCCGTAGTGGCTACACCTTC.

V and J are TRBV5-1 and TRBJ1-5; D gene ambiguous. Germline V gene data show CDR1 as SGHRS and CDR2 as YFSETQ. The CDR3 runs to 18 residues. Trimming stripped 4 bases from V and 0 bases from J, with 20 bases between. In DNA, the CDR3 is TGCGCCAGCAGCCCCGGGCTTGGGGTAATCAATAGCAATCAGCCCCAGCATTTT. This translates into CASSPGLGVINSNQPQHF.

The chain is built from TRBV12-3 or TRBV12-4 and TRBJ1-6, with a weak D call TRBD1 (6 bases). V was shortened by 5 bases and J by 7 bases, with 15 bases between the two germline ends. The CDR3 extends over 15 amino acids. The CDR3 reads CASSVQGRGNSPLHF. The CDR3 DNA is TGTGCCAGCAGTGTGCAGGGTAGGGGGAATTCACCCCTCCACTTT.

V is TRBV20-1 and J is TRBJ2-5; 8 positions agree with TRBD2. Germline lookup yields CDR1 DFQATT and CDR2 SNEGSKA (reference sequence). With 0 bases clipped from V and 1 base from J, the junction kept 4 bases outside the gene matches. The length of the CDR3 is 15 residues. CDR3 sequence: CSARDPGLGQETQYF. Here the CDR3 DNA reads TGCAGTGCTAGAGATCCGGGACTAGGCCAAGAGACCCAGTACTTC.

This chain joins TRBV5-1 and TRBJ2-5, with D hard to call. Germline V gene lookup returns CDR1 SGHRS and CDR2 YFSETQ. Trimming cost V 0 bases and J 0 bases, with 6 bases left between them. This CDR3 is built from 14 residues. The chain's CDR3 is CASSLEVYQETQYF. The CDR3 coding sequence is TGCGCCAGCAGCTTGGAGGTGTACCAAGAGACCCAGTACTTC.

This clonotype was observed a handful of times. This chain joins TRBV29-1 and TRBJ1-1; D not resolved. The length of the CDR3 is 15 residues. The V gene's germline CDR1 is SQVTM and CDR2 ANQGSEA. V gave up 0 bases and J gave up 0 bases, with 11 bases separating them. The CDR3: CSVEDLDEMNTEAFF. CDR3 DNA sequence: TGCAGCGTTGAAGACCTTGACGAGATGAACACTGAAGCTTTCTTT.

In DNA form, the CDR3 reads TGTGCCAGCAGCAGGGACAGGGACTATTTGGAGACCCAGTACTTC. As protein: CASSRDRDYLETQYF. The chain joins TRBV3-1 to TRBJ2-7; 9 bases fit TRBD1. The J call may be faulty, since TRBJ2-5 better matches the DNA end. The length of the CDR3 is 15 residues. In germline, CDR1 is LGHDT, CDR2 YNNKEL (reference sequence).

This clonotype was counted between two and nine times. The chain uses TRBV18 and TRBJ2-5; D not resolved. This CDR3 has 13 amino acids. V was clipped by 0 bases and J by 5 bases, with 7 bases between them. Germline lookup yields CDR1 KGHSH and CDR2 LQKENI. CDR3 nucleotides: TGTGCCAGCTCACCACCTAGTCTGGAGACCCAGTACTTC. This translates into CASSPPSLETQYF.

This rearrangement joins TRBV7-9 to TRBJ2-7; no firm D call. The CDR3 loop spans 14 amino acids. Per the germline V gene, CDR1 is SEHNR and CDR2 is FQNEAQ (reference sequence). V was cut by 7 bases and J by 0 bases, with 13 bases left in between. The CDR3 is CASTPLAASYEQYF. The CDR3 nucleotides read TGTGCCAGCACCCCCTTGGCAGCCTCCTACGAGCAGTACTTC. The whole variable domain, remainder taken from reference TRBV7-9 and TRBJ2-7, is DTGVSQNPRHKITKRGQNVTFRCDPISEHNRLYWYRQTLGQGPEFLTYFQNEAQLEKSRLLSDRFSAERPKGSFSTLEIQRTEQGDSAMYLCASTPLAASYEQYFGPGTRLTVT.

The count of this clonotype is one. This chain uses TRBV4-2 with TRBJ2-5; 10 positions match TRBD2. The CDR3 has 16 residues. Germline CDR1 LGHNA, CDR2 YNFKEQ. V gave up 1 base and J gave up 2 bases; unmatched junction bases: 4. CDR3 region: CASSQGAGGQQETQYF. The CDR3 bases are TGTGCCAGCAGCCAAGGAGCGGGGGGGCAACAAGAGACCCAGTACTTC.

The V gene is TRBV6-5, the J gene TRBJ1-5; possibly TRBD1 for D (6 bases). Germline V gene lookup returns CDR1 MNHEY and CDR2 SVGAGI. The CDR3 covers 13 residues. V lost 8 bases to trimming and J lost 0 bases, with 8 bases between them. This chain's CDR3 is CASCRGSNQPQHF. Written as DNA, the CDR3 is TGTGCCAGCTGCAGGGGTAGCAATCAGCCCCAGCATTTT.

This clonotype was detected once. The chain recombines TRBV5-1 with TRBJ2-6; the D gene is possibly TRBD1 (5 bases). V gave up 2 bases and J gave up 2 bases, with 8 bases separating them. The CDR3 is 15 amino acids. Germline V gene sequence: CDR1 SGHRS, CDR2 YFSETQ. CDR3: CASSFGAAGANVLTF. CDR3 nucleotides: TGCGCCAGCAGCTTTGGGGCAGCTGGGGCCAACGTCCTGACTTTC.

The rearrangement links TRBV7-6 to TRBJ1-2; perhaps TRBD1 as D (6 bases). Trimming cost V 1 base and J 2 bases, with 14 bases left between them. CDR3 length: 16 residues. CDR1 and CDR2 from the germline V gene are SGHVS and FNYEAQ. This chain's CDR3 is CASSLGTAYSNYGYTF. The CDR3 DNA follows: TGTGCCAGCAGCTTAGGGACAGCTTACTCAAACTATGGCTACACCTTC.

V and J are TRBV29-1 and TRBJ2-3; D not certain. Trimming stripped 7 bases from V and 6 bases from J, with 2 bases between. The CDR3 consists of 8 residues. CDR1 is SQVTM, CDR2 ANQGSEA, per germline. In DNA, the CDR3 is TGCAGCGCTGATACGCAGTATTTT. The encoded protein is CSADTQYF.

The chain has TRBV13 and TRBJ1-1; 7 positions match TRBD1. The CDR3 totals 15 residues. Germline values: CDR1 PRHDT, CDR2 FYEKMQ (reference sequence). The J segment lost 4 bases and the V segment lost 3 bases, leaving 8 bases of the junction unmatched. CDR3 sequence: CASSFRQGVGTEAFF. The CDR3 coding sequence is TGTGCCAGCAGCTTTCGACAGGGTGTAGGCACTGAAGCTTTCTTT.

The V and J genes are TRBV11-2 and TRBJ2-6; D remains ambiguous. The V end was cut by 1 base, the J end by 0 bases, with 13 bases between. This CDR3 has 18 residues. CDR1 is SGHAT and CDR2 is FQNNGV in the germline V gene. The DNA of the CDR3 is TGTGCCAGCAGCTTAGGTCGGACGGATGTCTCTGGGGCCAACGTCCTGACTTTC. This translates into CASSLGRTDVSGANVLTF.

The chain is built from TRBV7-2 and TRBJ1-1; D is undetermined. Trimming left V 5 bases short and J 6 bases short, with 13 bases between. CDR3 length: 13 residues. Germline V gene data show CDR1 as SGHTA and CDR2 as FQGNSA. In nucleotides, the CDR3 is TGTGCCAGCAGCACCCAGAGGGAGGCTGAAGCTTTCTTT. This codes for CASSTQREAEAFF.

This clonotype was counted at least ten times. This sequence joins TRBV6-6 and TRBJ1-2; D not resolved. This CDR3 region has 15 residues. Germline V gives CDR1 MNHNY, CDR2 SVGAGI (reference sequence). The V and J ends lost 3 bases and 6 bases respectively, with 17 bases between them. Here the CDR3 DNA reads TGTGCCAGCAGTTATTCTGAGGGTAGAGGTGATGGCTACACCTTC. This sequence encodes CASSYSEGRGDGYTF.

In DNA form, the CDR3 reads TGCGCCAGCAGCCAGGGTTACCTGGGGCAAACCTACAATGAGCAGTTCTTC. It specifies CASSQGYLGQTYNEQFF. This chain connects TRBV4-1 to TRBJ2-1; maybe TRBD1 (5 bases). CDR3 size: 17 residues. Germline CDR1 is MGHRA and CDR2 is YSYEKL. Trimming pared 3 bases from V and 2 bases from J, leaving 17 bases between.

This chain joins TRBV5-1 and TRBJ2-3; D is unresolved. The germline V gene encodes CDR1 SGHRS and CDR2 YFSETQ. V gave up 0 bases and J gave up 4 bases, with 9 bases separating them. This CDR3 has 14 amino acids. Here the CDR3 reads CASSLGLMSDTQYF. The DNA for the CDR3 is TGCGCCAGCAGCTTGGGTCTGATGTCAGATACGCAGTATTTT.